The present T cell receptor (beta chain) was sequenced within a study of T cell responses to AZD1222 COVID-19 vaccine. As for the study in general: Investigators merged groups given second doses at roughly 4 or roughly 12 weeks.

Using immunoSEQ multiplex PCR, the repertoire was profiled, and TCRdb retains in-frame clones only, with some absent. The sample has 60,000 to 75,000 clones; roughly 82% are singletons. CDR1 is LNHDA and CDR2 is SQIVND in the germline V gene (reference sequence). Trimming cost V 5 bases and J 2 bases; bases outside gene matches: 6. This CDR3 has 16 residues. Study-level points and caveats: Spike regions recognized by vaccine-associated CD4 TCRs spanned the protein, led by 160-218 and 743-854. Targeting of unmutated variant regions was reportedly seen in nearly half of spike-specific TCRs. In a largely white British group with more females than males, clonal diversity was possibly underestimated.

This clone was seen a few times. Its target is unknown. This material consisted of peripheral blood, taken on day 0 of AZD1222 vaccination. The chain carries TRBV19 and TRBJ1-5; TRBD1 matches at 10 bases. This sequence was found in an adult in good health. CDR3 bases: TGTGCCAGTAGTCTTCGGACAGGGGGAGGCAATCAGCCCCAGCATTTT. Translation: CASSLRTGGGNQPQHF.